These 24 T cell receptor beta chains share one sample of origin, sequenced in a study of blood T cells in healthy people across ages. Through a sample-barcoded 5' primer and a J-beta primer mix, a second PCR was run for roughly 6 to 11 cycles. TCRdb re-called the 5' RACE reads through MiXCR, storing one row per CDR3 protein. The repertoire holds some 940,000 distinct CDR3 sequences, with 25% to 35% as singletons. The same sample was also studied in work on T cells of mothers and their children.

The sample consisted of blood. The receptors here all came from a woman in her thirties or forties in good health.

This sequence joins TRBV5-6 and TRBJ2-5; TRBD2 agrees at 10 bases. The ends lost 2 bases at V and 3 bases at J; junction bases unmatched: 10. In germline, CDR1 is SGHDT, CDR2 YYEEEE. The CDR3 runs to 17 residues. The CDR3 spells CASSFRGGLAGEETQYF. CDR3 bases: TGTGCCAGCAGCTTTAGGGGCGGGCTAGCGGGGGAAGAGACCCAGTACTTC. The full variable domain, its missing parts supplied by reference TRBV5-6 and TRBJ2-5, is DAGVTQSPTHLIKTRGQQVTLRCSPKSGHDTVSWYQQALGQGPQFIFQYYEEEERQRGNFPDRFSGHQFPNYSSELNVNALLLGDSALYLCASSFRGGLAGEETQYFGPGTRLLVL.

This clonotype was counted only a few times. The chain couples TRBV27 to TRBJ2-7, with 13 bases lining up with TRBD2. The CDR3 loop spans 14 amino acids. J lost 3 bases, V lost 8 bases, and 4 bases had no gene match. Germline V gene data show CDR1 as MNHEY and CDR2 as SMNVEV (reference sequence). The chain's CDR3 is CASGLAGANYEQYF. The CDR3 region has the DNA TGTGCCAGCGGACTAGCGGGGGCCAACTACGAGCAGTACTTC.

This chain links TRBV4-1 with TRBJ2-7; D could derive from TRBD1 or TRBD2 (5 bases each). CDR1 and CDR2 from the germline V gene are MGHRA and YSYEKL. V shed 0 bases and J shed 1 base, with 7 bases lying between them. This CDR3 is built from 14 residues. For the CDR3, the DNA is TGCGCCAGCAGCCAAGAGGGGGTTTCCTACGAGCAGTACTTC. It specifies CASSQEGVSYEQYF.

This chain joins TRBV2 and TRBJ2-4; maybe TRBD1 (5 bases). V gave up 2 bases and J gave up 6 bases, with 14 bases separating them. This CDR3 is 15 amino acids long. Germline V CDR1 and CDR2: SNHLY, FYNNEI. The CDR3 DNA follows: TGTGCCAGCAGTGAAAGGCGGCAGGGCGGAAACATTCAGTACTTC. This sequence encodes CASSERRQGGNIQYF. Full variable domain (remainder filled in from reference TRBV2 and TRBJ2-4): EPEVTQTPSHQVTQMGQEVILRCVPISNHLYFYWYRQILGQKVEFLVSFYNNEISEKSEIFDDQFSVERPDGSNFTLKIRSTKLEDSAMYFCASSERRQGGNIQYFGAGTRLSVL.

This clonotype was seen more than once but under ten times. CDR3 in amino acids: CASARLAPLCTDTQYF. CDR3 in DNA: TGTGCCAGCGCCCGACTAGCCCCTCTCTGCACAGATACGCAGTATTTT. The genes are TRBV6-4 and TRBJ2-3; 7 bases are shared with TRBD2. Germline V gene data show CDR1 as MRHNA and CDR2 as SNTAGT. This CDR3 contains 16 residues. With 8 bases clipped from V and 1 base from J, the junction kept 12 bases outside the gene matches.

This clonotype was observed many times. The V gene is TRBV14, the J gene TRBJ2-7, with a weak D call TRBD1 (5 bases). Germline V CDR1 and CDR2: SGHDN, FVKESK. The germline V and J ends were trimmed by 0 bases and 5 bases, with 8 bases remaining between them. This CDR3 spans 13 amino acids. In DNA, the CDR3 is TGTGCCAGCAGCCAAGACCAACAGGACGAGCAGTACTTC. Its protein product is CASSQDQQDEQYF.

This clonotype was found a few times. CDR3 sequence reads: CASSLGPGTENGYTF. The CDR3 DNA sequence: TGTGCCAGCAGCTTGGGACCGGGGACAGAGAATGGCTACACCTTC. The chain uses TRBV5-5 and TRBJ1-2, with 7 bases that match TRBD1. The CDR3 runs to 15 residues. Germline CDR1 is SGHKS and CDR2 is YYEKEE (reference sequence). Unmatched junction bases numbered 8, after V lost 0 bases and J lost 6 bases.

Note on this clonotype: A read error may account for a junction end that differs from germline. The chain is built from TRBV9 and TRBJ1-1; D gene unclear. CDR3 length: 14 amino acids. Germline V lookup: CDR1 SGDLS, CDR2 YYNGEE. CDR3 in amino acids: CVSSVDSANTEAFF. CDR3 bases: TGTGTCAGCAGCGTGGACTCGGCTAACACTGAAGCTTTCTTT.

This sequence joins TRBV6-5 and TRBJ2-4, with no clear D. The DNA end is a closer match to TRBJ2-7, so the J assignment may be wrong. Germline V gene sequence: CDR1 MNHEY, CDR2 SVGAGI. The CDR3 is made up of 14 amino acids. DNA of the CDR3: TGTGCCAGCAGTTCTGGGCAGTTAGCCTACGAGCAGTACTTC. Protein sequence: CASSSGQLAYEQYF.

The CDR3 sequence: CASSLGAAPQETQYF. Here the CDR3 DNA reads TGTGCCAGCAGCTTAGGGGCAGCCCCTCAAGAGACCCAGTACTTC. The chain has TRBV7-2 and TRBJ2-5, with unresolved D. Trimming removed 1 base at V and 2 bases at J, with 11 bases between. The CDR3 length is 15 residues. Germline V lookup: CDR1 SGHTA, CDR2 FQGNSA.

The J gene is TRBJ2-3, the V gene TRBV10-3, with a weak D call TRBD2 (7 bases). Deletions cut 4 bases from V and 1 base from J, with 9 bases between. CDR3 length equals 14 residues. Germline assignment: CDR1 ENHRY and CDR2 SYGVKD. CDR3: CAISGRGRTDTQYF. DNA of the CDR3: TGTGCCATCAGTGGGCGGGGGCGCACAGATACGCAGTATTTT.

This chain uses TRBV7-3 with TRBJ1-1; D not certain. There are 14 residues in the CDR3. V shed 4 bases and J shed 5 bases, with 14 bases lying between them. Germline CDR1 is SGHTA and CDR2 is FQGTGA. CDR3 coding DNA: TGTGCCAGCAGCTCGCTTCTTCCCGGGACTGAAGCTTTCTTT. The encoded protein is CASSSLLPGTEAFF.

V and J are TRBV18 and TRBJ1-6; 9 bases align to TRBD1. This CDR3 spans 15 amino acids. Per germline, CDR1 KGHSH and CDR2 LQKENI. V dropped 6 bases and J dropped 8; count of bases not matched to a gene: 8. CDR3 sequence: CASSQGTGNHSPLHF. DNA for the CDR3: TGTGCCAGCTCGCAAGGGACAGGGAATCATTCACCCCTCCACTTT.

This clonotype was seen a few times. The CDR3 nucleotides read TGTGCCACCAGTGGGGGACTCGAGAGGACCGGGGAGCTGTTTTTT. The encoded protein is CATSGGLERTGELFF. The V call is TRBV24-1, the J call TRBJ2-2, with D possibly matching TRBD2 (6 bases). The germline V gene encodes CDR1 KGHDR and CDR2 SFDVKD. The V end was cut by 5 bases, the J end by 5 bases, with 14 bases between. CDR3 length equals 15 residues.

The rearrangement links TRBV5-1 to TRBJ2-5, with TRBD1 matching 7 bases. The CDR3 runs 16 residues. Germline assignment: CDR1 SGHRS and CDR2 YFSETQ. Trimming cost V 0 bases and J 4 bases; bases outside gene matches: 9. CDR3 bases: TGCGCCAGCAGCTTGGGGACAGGAACCGATCGAGAGACCCAGTACTTC. Its translation: CASSLGTGTDRETQYF.

V gene TRBV10-3 combines with J gene TRBJ2-1, with TRBD2 matching over 9 bases. The J segment lost 8 bases and the V segment lost 4 bases, leaving 18 bases of the junction unmatched. Germline assignment: CDR1 ENHRY and CDR2 SYGVKD. CDR3 length equals 18 residues. DNA of the CDR3: TGTGCCATCAGTGCCCCGGACTATGGCGGGGGGGCTATCGATGAGCAGTTCTTC. Translation gives CAISAPDYGGGAIDEQFF.

This sequence joins TRBV10-3 and TRBJ2-1; D not certain. This CDR3 is 13 amino acids long. V lost 6 bases to trimming and J lost 2 bases, with 8 bases between them. Germline values: CDR1 ENHRY, CDR2 SYGVKD. Written as DNA, the CDR3 is TGTGCCATCAGCGGATTGCCCTACAATGAGCAGTTCTTC. Encoded protein: CAISGLPYNEQFF.

The chain combines TRBV20-1 with TRBJ2-5; D is undetermined. The DNA end is more similar to TRBJ2-7, so the J call may be wrong. CDR3 length: 14 amino acids. Germline lookup yields CDR1 DFQATT and CDR2 SNEGSKA (reference sequence). The CDR3 DNA is TGCAGTGCCATCACCGAATCCCTCCGTTACGAGCAGTACTTC. It is translated as CSAITESLRYEQYF.

In its sample, this clonotype was seen a few times. The rearrangement uses TRBV6-5 and TRBJ2-5; no clear D gene. The CDR3 runs 14 residues. Germline-derived CDR1 and CDR2 are MNHEY and SVGAGI. Trimming removed 5 bases at V and 5 bases at J, with 15 bases between. The CDR3 sequence: CASSQFLRRETQYF. The CDR3 DNA sequence: TGTGCCAGCAGTCAGTTCCTGCGACGGGAGACCCAGTACTTC.

There are a few counts of this clonotype. V and J are TRBV20-1 and TRBJ1-2; TRBD1 matches 7 bases. The germline V gene has CDR1 DFQATT and CDR2 SNEGSKA (reference sequence). This CDR3 comprises 15 residues. Trimming took 0 bases from V and 0 from J; bases not matched to a gene: 4. Here the CDR3 reads CSAREPGGANYGYTF. The CDR3 region has the DNA TGCAGTGCTAGAGAACCAGGGGGAGCTAACTATGGCTACACCTTC.

The table lists this clonotype with a few counts. V gene TRBV7-2 combines with J gene TRBJ2-7; D unresolved. The CDR3 runs 15 residues. From germline, CDR1 is SGHTA and CDR2 FQGNSA. V lost 4 bases to trimming and J lost 3 bases, with 16 bases between them. This CDR3 reads CASSSDERRYYEQYF. CDR3 nucleotides: TGTGCCAGCAGCTCGGACGAACGAAGATACTACGAGCAGTACTTC. Full variable domain (rest looked up from reference TRBV7-2 and TRBJ2-7): GAGVSQSPSNKVTEKGKDVELRCDPISGHTALYWYRQSLGQGLEFLIYFQGNSAPDKSGLPSDRFSAERTGGSVSTLTIQRTQQEDSAVYLCASSSDERRYYEQYFGPGTRLTVT.

The rearrangement joins TRBV28 to TRBJ2-1; D is perhaps TRBD1 (5 bases). This CDR3 is 13 amino acids long. Germline V lookup: CDR1 MDHEN, CDR2 SYDVKM. Trimming pared 0 bases from V and 6 bases from J, leaving 6 bases between. CDR3 protein: CASSLWQGNEQFF. The CDR3 bases are TGTGCCAGCAGTTTATGGCAGGGCAATGAGCAGTTCTTC.

This clonotype was seen only a few times. CDR3 residues: CSVDMSQETQFF. The CDR3 DNA reads as TGCAGCGTTGACATGTCACAAGAGACCCAGTTCTTC. J is TRBJ2-1 and V is TRBV29-1; D uncertain. V lost 3 bases, J lost 13 bases, and 16 bases lay in between. From germline, CDR1 is SQVTM and CDR2 ANQGSEA. The CDR3 is 12 residues long.

As to this clonotype: The germline gene is not matched at one end of the junction; a read error may be the cause. V usage is TRBV5-1 and J usage is TRBJ2-1; TRBD2 matches at 9 bases. The germline V gene encodes CDR1 SGHRS and CDR2 YFSETQ. The CDR3 contains 14 residues. CDR3: CASSSGGSYNERFF. CDR3 in DNA: TGCGCCAGCAGCAGCGGGGGGTCCTACAATGAGCGGTTCTTC.